Below, 25 T cell receptor beta chains from the same sample are listed, as sequenced in a study of blood T cell repertoires in COVID-19. Clones were sequenced by immunoSEQ multiplex PCR, and TCRdb holds only the in-frame ones, with some missing. Here the sample spans around 400,000 clones, around 87% being singletons. Material for sequencing was peripheral blood. The receptors here all came from a woman aged 60-75 years with COVID-19, enrolled during active disease.

V gene TRBV9 combines with J gene TRBJ2-7; 8 bases map to TRBD1. Germline trimming cut 4 bases from V and 2 bases from J; bases unmatched to any gene: 8. CDR1 SGDLS and CDR2 YYNGEE come from the germline V gene. The CDR3 extends over 15 amino acids. The CDR3 DNA sequence: TGTGCCAGCAGCCCAGGACCGGGACAGGCCTACGAGCAGTACTTC. This codes for CASSPGPGQAYEQYF.

The V gene is TRBV12-5, the J gene TRBJ1-5, with D possibly TRBD1 on 6 matching bases. Trimming removed 1 base from V and 0 bases from J, with 13 bases in between. The V gene's germline CDR1 is LGHNT and CDR2 FRNRAP. This CDR3 has 17 amino acids. For the CDR3, the DNA is TGTGCTAGTGGTTTGGCTTCAGGGGCTTATAGCAATCAGCCCCAGCATTTT. Its translation is CASGLASGAYSNQPQHF.

CDR3 region: CASSRQVVQETQYF. CDR3 in DNA: TGTGCCAGCAGCCGACAGGTCGTCCAAGAGACCCAGTACTTC. The J gene is TRBJ2-5, the V gene TRBV7-6; possibly TRBD1 for D (6 bases). The CDR3 is made up of 14 amino acids. The V and J ends lost 5 bases and 1 base respectively, with 11 bases between them. Germline V gene lookup returns CDR1 SGHVS and CDR2 FNYEAQ.

The chain uses TRBV9 and TRBJ1-1; 7 nucleotides align to TRBD1. Germline V gene sequence: CDR1 SGDLS, CDR2 YYNGEE. Trimming removed 1 base from V and 0 bases from J; junction bases left unmatched: 6. The CDR3 loop spans 16 amino acids. CDR3 nucleotides: TGTGCCAGCAGCGTATCAGGGGGGAGAATGAACACTGAAGCTTTCTTT. It codes for CASSVSGGRMNTEAFF.

The chain uses TRBV6-1 and TRBJ2-3; D might be TRBD2 (6 bases). Germline assignment: CDR1 MNHNS and CDR2 SASEGT. Deletions cut 9 bases from V and 2 bases from J, with 15 bases between. The CDR3 sequence is 14 residues long. Written as DNA, the CDR3 is TGTGCCAGTAAAGGTAGCGGATACACAGATACGCAGTATTTT. Translation: CASKGSGYTDTQYF.

This clone has only a few counts. The chain employs TRBV5-1 and TRBJ1-1; D call uncertain. CDR3 size: 12 residues. V was shortened by 6 bases and J by 6 bases, with 12 bases between the two germline ends. Germline values: CDR1 SGHRS, CDR2 YFSETQ. The CDR3 DNA reads TGCGCCAGCAAAAGCGTGAGCTCTGAAGCTTTCTTT. Protein: CASKSVSSEAFF.

On this clone: This sample includes further DNA sequences coding for the same CDR3. This chain joins TRBV5-4 and TRBJ2-1, with 7 bases fitting TRBD2. Unmatched junction bases numbered 5, after V lost 0 bases and J lost 8 bases. The CDR3 totals 14 residues. Germline V gene sequence: CDR1 SGHNT, CDR2 YYREEE (reference sequence). The CDR3 DNA reads TGTGCCAGCAGCTTGGCGGGGGGTTTCGATGAGCAGTTCTTC. The encoded protein is CASSLAGGFDEQFF.

The chain is built from TRBV25-1 and TRBJ2-7, with D possibly TRBD2 on 7 matching bases. CDR1 MGHDK and CDR2 SYGVNS come from the germline V gene. The CDR3 length is 17 residues. Deletions cut 0 bases from V and 0 bases from J, with 15 bases between. The CDR3 here is CASSEYGRGSSSYEQYF. CDR3 coding DNA: TGTGCCAGCAGTGAATATGGGAGGGGGTCGAGCTCCTACGAGCAGTACTTC.

The chain couples TRBV7-3 to TRBJ2-3; 10 nucleotides match TRBD1. Germline V gives CDR1 SGHTA, CDR2 FQGTGA. Trimming removed 3 bases from V and 4 bases from J; junction bases left unmatched: 4. The CDR3 is 15 residues long. The CDR3 DNA follows: TGTGCCAGCAGCTTGGGACAGGGGTACGCAGATACGCAGTATTTT. Encoded protein: CASSLGQGYADTQYF. Filled out from reference TRBV7-3 and TRBJ2-3, the complete variable domain reads GAGVSQTPSNKVTEKGKYVELRCDPISGHTALYWYRQSLGQGPEFLIYFQGTGAADDSGLPNDRFFAVRPEGSVSTLKIQRTERGDSAVYLCASSLGQGYADTQYFGPGTRLTVL.

The chain uses TRBV28 and TRBJ1-5, with 9 bases aligning to TRBD1. Germline CDR1 reads MDHEN; CDR2 reads SYDVKM. J gave up 4 bases and V 2 bases, and 6 bases lay outside the gene matches. The CDR3 spans 16 residues. The CDR3 DNA sequence: TGTGCCAGCAGTTTAGGAGGACAGGGGTGGAATCAGCCCCAGCATTTT. As protein: CASSLGGQGWNQPQHF. The full variable domain, with the rest looked up from reference TRBV28 and TRBJ1-5, is DVKVTQSSRYLVKRTGEKVFLECVQDMDHENMFWYRQDPGLGLRLIYFSYDVKMKEKGDIPEGYSVSREKKERFSLILESASTNQTSMYLCASSLGGQGWNQPQHFGDGTRLSIL.

The chain combines TRBV4-2 with TRBJ2-2; 12 bases are a match to TRBD1. Germline values: CDR1 LGHNA, CDR2 YNFKEQ. This CDR3 has 17 amino acids. Trimming cost V 0 bases and J 3 bases; bases outside gene matches: 2. Here the CDR3 reads CASSQEGTGGYTGELFF. CDR3 DNA sequence: TGTGCCAGCAGCCAAGAGGGGACAGGGGGCTACACCGGGGAGCTGTTTTTT.

The genes are TRBV19 and TRBJ2-5, with D maybe TRBD1 (5 bases). V was cut by 2 bases and J by 4 bases, with 8 bases left in between. Looked up from germline, CDR1 is LNHDA and CDR2 is SQIVND (reference sequence). This CDR3 spans 13 amino acids. In nucleotides, the CDR3 is TGTGCCAGTAGTATAAGACAGACAGAGACCCAGTACTTC. It yields the protein CASSIRQTETQYF.

This chain joins TRBV15 and TRBJ2-1, with 9 bases that match TRBD2. CDR3 size: 16 residues. Trimming took 1 base from V and 4 from J; bases not matched to a gene: 5. Looked up from germline, CDR1 is LNHNV and CDR2 is YYDKDF (reference sequence). This CDR3 is CATSRGGLAGYNEQFF. CDR3 bases: TGTGCCACCAGCAGAGGCGGGCTAGCGGGGTACAATGAGCAGTTCTTC. The full variable domain, rest sourced from reference TRBV15 and TRBJ2-1, is DAMVIQNPRYQVTQFGKPVTLSCSQTLNHNVMYWYQQKSSQAPKLLFHYYDKDFNNEADTPDNFQSRRPNTSFCFLDIRSPGLGDTAMYLCATSRGGLAGYNEQFFGPGTRLTVL.

The rearrangement uses TRBV5-1 and TRBJ2-7; weak D call: TRBD1 (6 bases). Germline V lookup: CDR1 SGHRS, CDR2 YFSETQ. The CDR3 is made up of 15 amino acids. V was clipped by 0 bases and J by 2 bases, with 12 bases between them. CDR3 bases: TGCGCCAGCAGCTTGGTTCAGGGGCGAACCTACGAGCAGTACTTC. Encoded protein: CASSLVQGRTYEQYF.

The rearrangement links TRBV10-3 to TRBJ1-6; 7 bases agree with TRBD1. The CDR3 consists of 13 residues. The germline gives CDR1 ENHRY, CDR2 SYGVKD. Unmatched junction bases numbered 6, after V lost 6 bases and J lost 10 bases. The CDR3 sequence is CAIRGTVWSPLHF. The DNA for the CDR3 is TGTGCCATCAGGGGGACAGTTTGGTCACCCCTCCACTTT.

The J gene is TRBJ1-1, the V gene TRBV28; TRBD1 matches 10 bases. The CDR3 consists of 14 residues. Germline CDR1 MDHEN, CDR2 SYDVKM. V gave up 5 bases and J gave up 3 bases; unmatched junction bases: 3. CDR3: CASSPGQGHTEAFF. The CDR3 nucleotides are TGTGCCAGCAGTCCGGGACAGGGGCACACTGAAGCTTTCTTT.

This clone was seen a handful of times. The J gene is TRBJ1-2, the V gene TRBV15, with D uncertain. Trimming removed 5 bases from V and 8 bases from J, with 18 bases in between. CDR1 LNHNV and CDR2 YYDKDF come from the germline V gene (reference sequence). This CDR3 is 14 amino acids long. The CDR3 protein is CATSPPAVFGGYTF. The CDR3 region has the DNA TGTGCCACCAGCCCGCCGGCGGTATTTGGGGGCTACACCTTC.

This rearrangement joins TRBV6-5 to TRBJ1-6, with D possibly matching TRBD1 (5 bases). CDR3 size: 15 residues. The germline gives CDR1 MNHEY, CDR2 SVGAGI. Trimming took off 6 bases at V and 10 bases at J, with 19 bases between the two ends. In DNA, the CDR3 is TGTGCCAGCAGCCTCGGGGGGGTTCTGACCTCACCCCTCCACTTT. This encodes CASSLGGVLTSPLHF.

The rearrangement links TRBV4-1 to TRBJ1-2; TRBD1 agrees at 9 bases. CDR3 length: 15 amino acids. With V trimmed by 0 bases and J by 2 bases, 1 base remained unmatched. CDR1 and CDR2 (germline): MGHRA, YSYEKL. The CDR3 sequence: CASSQDDRGNYGYTF. The CDR3 nucleotides read TGCGCCAGCAGCCAAGACGACAGGGGGAACTATGGCTACACCTTC.

J is TRBJ2-3 and V is TRBV19; the D gene is possibly TRBD2 (6 bases). CDR3 size: 15 residues. The germline gives CDR1 LNHDA, CDR2 SQIVND (reference sequence). V was shortened by 4 bases and J by 4 bases, with 15 bases between the two germline ends. The CDR3 nucleotides are TGTGCCAGTAGTAAATCTCTAGCTAGCGCAGATACGCAGTATTTT. Amino acid sequence: CASSKSLASADTQYF.

This chain links TRBV19 with TRBJ2-3; 10 bases agree with TRBD1. The CDR3 length is 15 residues. Unmatched junction bases numbered 6, after V lost 9 bases and J lost 0 bases. The germline gives CDR1 LNHDA, CDR2 SQIVND (reference sequence). DNA for the CDR3: TGTGCCAGCAAAACGGACAGGGGGAGCACAGATACGCAGTATTTT. It encodes CASKTDRGSTDTQYF. The variable domain in full, with the rest retrieved from reference TRBV19 and TRBJ2-3, is DGGITQSPKYLFRKEGQNVTLSCEQNLNHDAMYWYRQDPGQGLRLIYYSQIVNDFQKGDIAEGYSVSREKKESFPLTVTSAQKNPTAFYLCASKTDRGSTDTQYFGPGTRLTVL.

This sequence joins TRBV14 and TRBJ2-2; tentatively, D is TRBD1 (5 bases). This CDR3 has 17 residues. V dropped 1 base and J dropped 1 base, with 13 bases sitting between them. Germline V gives CDR1 SGHDN, CDR2 FVKESK. This chain's CDR3 is CASSQVFGQGNTGELFF. The CDR3 bases are TGTGCCAGCAGCCAAGTATTCGGGCAGGGGAACACCGGGGAGCTGTTTTTT.

This chain uses TRBV3-1 (or the pseudogene TRBV3-2) with TRBJ1-1; 9 bases are a match to TRBD1. The V segment lost 3 bases and the J segment 7 bases; nucleotides outside the gene matches: 15. Germline lookup yields CDR1 LGHDT and CDR2 YNNKEL (reference sequence). The CDR3 spans 17 residues. The CDR3 reads CASSHPTPGTGFGEAFF. CDR3 DNA: TGTGCCAGCAGCCACCCCACCCCGGGGACAGGGTTTGGTGAAGCTTTCTTT.

The chain has TRBV4-2 and TRBJ1-5, with 7 bases aligning to TRBD1. The length of the CDR3 is 15 residues. Looked up from germline, CDR1 is LGHNA and CDR2 is YNFKEQ. The trim removed 1 base at V and 3 bases at J, leaving 3 bases unmatched. The CDR3 DNA reads TGTGCCAGCAGCCAAGGGACAGGTTCCAATCAGCCCCAGCATTTT. It yields the protein CASSQGTGSNQPQHF.

V usage is TRBV19 and J usage is TRBJ1-6, with TRBD1 matching 8 bases. The CDR3 is 15 residues long. The junction had 10 bases not matched to a gene; V was cut back by 5 bases and J by 10 bases. CDR1 LNHDA and CDR2 SQIVND come from the germline V gene (reference sequence). CDR3 DNA sequence: TGTGCCAGTAGTTTTCGGACAGGGCGAGAATCACCCCTCCACTTT. Residues: CASSFRTGRESPLHF.